One sample yielded the 8 T cell receptor beta chains listed below, sequenced in a study of T cells in Graves' hyperthyroidism and ophthalmopathy. RNA transcripts provided the source from which TCR beta CDR3 regions were amplified. HTBI primers were used for first-round RT-PCR of the TCR CDR3. In TCRdb, the multiplex PCR reads were re-called with MiXCR into one record per CDR3 protein. In the table there are hundreds of thousands of distinct CDR3 sequences, over 40% of which are singletons. Sequenced sample: peripheral blood or thyroid tissue (not recorded which). The receptors were gathered from an adult man with Graves' disease, either hyperthyroidism or ophthalmopathy (not recorded which).

V is TRBV20-1 and J is TRBJ1-3; D ambiguous. The CDR3 consists of 15 residues. Germline V gene sequence: CDR1 DFQATT, CDR2 SNEGSKA (reference sequence). V was shortened by 7 bases and J by 8 bases, with 24 bases between the two germline ends. Here the CDR3 reads CSGTAYGNYGYTIYF. CDR3 coding DNA: TGCAGTGGCACGGCCTACGGGAACTATGGCTACACCATATATTTT.

With respect to this clonotype: A much larger clone is a single base away; this may be a read error. J is TRBJ1-2 and V is TRBV7-2; D gene ambiguous. The length of the CDR3 is 13 residues. Germline loops: CDR1 SGHTA, CDR2 FQGNSA. Trimming took 4 bases from V and 8 from J, leaving 14 bases between them. The CDR3 sequence: CASSSDLKGGYTF. Written as DNA, the CDR3 is TGTGCCAGCAGCTCGGACCTCAAGGGAGGCTACACCTTC.

The chain combines TRBV6-2 or TRBV6-3 with TRBJ1-1, with D hard to call. The CDR3 has 13 amino acids. The V gene's germline CDR1 is MNHEY and CDR2 SVGEGT. The CDR3 here is CARDQRMNTEAFF. CDR3 nucleotide sequence: TGTGCTAGAGATCAACGGATGAACACTGAAGCTTTCTTT.

The chain recombines TRBV7-9 with TRBJ1-2; 7 bases match TRBD1. Trimming at V came to 5 bases and at J to 1 base, leaving 13 bases not matched to a gene. Germline V gives CDR1 SEHNR, CDR2 FQNEAQ (reference sequence). The length of the CDR3 is 17 residues. The CDR3: CASSLGGTELINYGYTF. The DNA of the CDR3 is TGTGCCAGCAGCCTCGGTGGGACAGAACTAATTAACTATGGCTACACCTTC.

This clonotype was seen ten or more times. This chain connects TRBV2 to TRBJ1-6; 7 bases fit TRBD1. Germline CDR1 SNHLY, CDR2 FYNNEI. Losses at the gene ends were 2 bases for V and 7 bases for J; bases not matched to a gene: 5. There are 15 residues in the CDR3. The DNA of the CDR3 is TGTGCCAGCAGTGAAAGACAGGGTGGCAATTCACCCCTCCACTTT. Protein: CASSERQGGNSPLHF.

This sequence joins TRBV9 and TRBJ2-5, with D possibly being TRBD1 (6 bases). This CDR3 has 14 amino acids. CDR1 is SGDLS, CDR2 YYNGEE, per germline. V was cut by 4 bases and J by 9 bases, with 19 bases left in between. In DNA form, the CDR3 reads TGTGCCAGCAGCCCCGGGCTACTAGGGGGAGCCCAGTACTTC. Translated: CASSPGLLGGAQYF.

This clonotype was seen repeatedly, ten times or more. A junction end diverges from the germline sequence, so it may reflect a read error. The gene calls are TRBV7-7 and TRBJ2-5; TRBD2 might be the D (6 bases). The CDR3 consists of 13 residues. CDR1 SSHAT and CDR2 FNYEAQ come from the germline V gene (reference sequence). CDR3 sequence (DNA): TGTGCTAGCAGTTCGCCGGGACTGGCAGCCCAGTACTTC. It yields the protein CASSSPGLAAQYF.

This chain joins TRBV27 and TRBJ1-2; no definite D call. Germline values: CDR1 MNHEY, CDR2 SMNVEV (reference sequence). The CDR3 contains 14 residues. Trimming left V 3 bases short and J 0 bases short, with 8 bases between. The CDR3 bases are TGTGCCAGCAGTTTTTCGCGCGCTAACTATGGCTACACCTTC. It codes for CASSFSRANYGYTF.